This T cell receptor beta chain derives from a study of T cell repertoires in cytomegalovirus infection. Study-wide background: Shared public TCR beta signatures pointed to both CMV infection and a matching HLA type. Study results and caveats: Predominance within the ex vivo response was attributable to HLA-C-restricted CMV-specific TCR beta clonotypes.

CDR3 length: 16 residues. CDR1 MDHEN and CDR2 SYDVKM come from the germline V gene. Trimming took 4 bases from V and 5 from J, leaving 19 bases between them. Each CDR3 protein is one row after TCRdb ran MiXCR on the reads. This sample has around 130,000 distinct CDR3 sequences, with more than 20% found just once. Regarding this clonotype: Its specificity is not known.

This TCR was sampled from a human donor in good health (CMV status not recorded). Some clones in this sample may be carry-over from other donors' samples. Sequences were obtained from PBMCs, sequenced either directly or after in vitro stimulation (not recorded which). The V and J genes are TRBV28 and TRBJ2-3; D tentatively reads TRBD1 or TRBD2 (5 bases each). CDR3 amino acids: CASSSSQGPRIDTQYF. Written as DNA, the CDR3 is TGTGCCAGCAGTTCGTCGCAGGGACCAAGAATAGATACGCAGTATTTT.